One and the same sample provided the 22 T cell receptor beta chains below, sequenced in a study of cytomegalovirus exposure and HLA in healthy donors. In the PCR, 60 Vbeta and 13 Jbeta primers were used. The repertoire was sequenced with immunoSEQ multiplex PCR; TCRdb's copy has only in-frame clones and lacks some. The sample contains roughly 120,000 clones, roughly 80% of which appear only once. Sequenced sample: PBMCs. The receptor set was obtained from a woman younger than 45 in good health and CMV-seronegative.

This chain joins TRBV4-2 and TRBJ2-3; D perhaps matches TRBD1 (6 bases). From germline, CDR1 is LGHNA and CDR2 YNFKEQ. V was shortened by 2 bases and J by 0 bases, with 9 bases between the two germline ends. The CDR3 runs 15 residues. The CDR3 is CASSQRTESTDTQYF. The CDR3, as DNA: TGTGCCAGCAGCCAAAGGACAGAGAGCACAGATACGCAGTATTTT.

A single count supports this clone. The V and J genes are TRBV28 and TRBJ2-4, with TRBD1 matching 10 bases. With 6 bases clipped from V and 8 bases from J, the junction kept 10 bases outside the gene matches. The CDR3 loop spans 15 amino acids. Germline CDR1 and CDR2: MDHEN and SYDVKM. Written as DNA, the CDR3 is TGTGCCAGCAGCGATACGACAGGGGGCGTGGACATTCAGTACTTC. Its protein product is CASSDTTGGVDIQYF.

In its sample, this clone was seen a few times. This chain joins TRBV6-1 and TRBJ2-7, with D possibly being TRBD2 (5 bases). Trimming took 2 bases from V and 6 from J, leaving 11 bases between them. The germline V gene encodes CDR1 MNHNS and CDR2 SASEGT. The CDR3 has 13 amino acids. CDR3 residues: CASSELGRAEQYF. CDR3 coding DNA: TGTGCCAGCAGTGAACTCGGGCGGGCCGAGCAGTACTTC.

This chain links TRBV2 with TRBJ2-4, with 14 bases aligning to TRBD2. Germline CDR1 and CDR2: SNHLY and FYNNEI. V lost 3 bases and J lost 3; bases outside the gene matches: 4. This CDR3 spans 17 amino acids. CDR3 loop: CASSELGLAGVKNIQYF. The CDR3 coding sequence is TGTGCCAGCAGTGAGTTGGGACTAGCGGGAGTCAAAAACATTCAGTACTTC.

This sequence joins TRBV28 and TRBJ2-1, with D possibly matching TRBD2 (5 bases). Germline assignment: CDR1 MDHEN and CDR2 SYDVKM. There are 13 residues in the CDR3. The ends were cut back, 6 bases at V and 3 bases at J, with 9 bases in the middle. CDR3 sequence: CASRRADYNEQFF. CDR3 coding DNA: TGTGCCAGCAGGCGGGCAGACTACAATGAGCAGTTCTTC.

This chain links TRBV6-6 with TRBJ2-7, with D uncertain. CDR1 MNHNY and CDR2 SVGAGI come from the germline V gene (reference sequence). V was clipped by 0 bases and J by 0 bases, with 6 bases between them. The CDR3 loop spans 14 amino acids. The DNA of the CDR3 is TGTGCCAGCAGTTACTCGTCAGTCTCCTACGAGCAGTACTTC. Translation: CASSYSSVSYEQYF.

The chain links TRBV13 to TRBJ2-7; TRBD1 matches at 11 bases. CDR1 PRHDT and CDR2 FYEKMQ come from the germline V gene (reference sequence). This CDR3 has 14 amino acids. V was clipped by 2 bases and J by 6 bases; unmatched bases: 3. The CDR3 here is CASSLRDRGFEQYF. Here the CDR3 DNA reads TGTGCCAGCAGCTTAAGGGACAGGGGGTTCGAGCAGTACTTC.

In its sample, this clone was seen once. This sequence joins TRBV9 and TRBJ1-1, with TRBD1 as a possible D gene (6 bases). The CDR3 extends over 14 amino acids. V shed 3 bases and J shed 1 base, with 10 bases lying between them. Germline CDR1 reads SGDLS; CDR2 reads YYNGEE. CDR3 in DNA: TGTGCCAGCAGCGCACAGGGCGCGAACACTGAAGCTTTCTTT. Encoded protein: CASSAQGANTEAFF.

The chain couples TRBV19 to TRBJ2-7, with unresolved D. The germline V and J ends were trimmed by 6 bases and 0 bases, with 6 bases remaining between them. CDR3 length: 12 amino acids. CDR1 LNHDA and CDR2 SQIVND come from the germline V gene (reference sequence). CDR3 nucleotide sequence: TGTGCCAGTAGCCCGAGCTCCTACGAGCAGTACTTC. It codes for CASSPSSYEQYF.

DNA of the CDR3: TGTGCCAGTAGTATAGTCGCGGCCTTCGGCGGCTACACCTTC. This codes for CASSIVAAFGGYTF. The V and J genes are TRBV19 and TRBJ1-2; D not resolved. Germline V lookup: CDR1 LNHDA, CDR2 SQIVND (reference sequence). V was pared by 1 base and J by 8 bases, with 14 bases between. The CDR3 totals 14 residues.

The chain has TRBV28 and TRBJ2-5; D is unresolved. The CDR3 extends over 16 amino acids. Trimming left V 3 bases short and J 1 base short, with 15 bases between. CDR1 and CDR2 from the germline V gene are MDHEN and SYDVKM. Here the CDR3 DNA reads TGTGCCAGCAGTTTGCTTGCAGGCACCCTCCAAGAGACCCAGTACTTC. It translates to CASSLLAGTLQETQYF.

The gene calls are TRBV7-6 and TRBJ2-6, with D maybe TRBD2 (7 bases). This CDR3 comprises 15 residues. Germline CDR1 SGHVS, CDR2 FNYEAQ. V lost 6 bases and J lost 4, with 13 bases in between. Here the CDR3 DNA reads TGTGCCAGCAGAGGGGGGGATTACGGGGCCAACGTCCTGACTTTC. Its protein is CASRGGDYGANVLTF.

This clone was detected once. The chain uses TRBV4-2 and TRBJ2-1; TRBD2 aligns across 10 bases. This CDR3 has 15 residues. Losses at the gene ends were 1 base for V and 8 bases for J; bases not matched to a gene: 5. Germline assignment: CDR1 LGHNA and CDR2 YNFKEQ. CDR3 residues: CASSQAASGSDEQFF. The DNA for the CDR3 is TGTGCCAGCAGCCAAGCGGCTAGCGGGAGCGATGAGCAGTTCTTC.

The genes are TRBV7-2 and TRBJ2-1, with D perhaps TRBD1 (5 bases). V lost 5 bases and J 9 bases, leaving 17 bases between the germline ends. This CDR3 contains 14 residues. Germline V gene sequence: CDR1 SGHTA, CDR2 FQGNSA. DNA for the CDR3: TGTGCCAGCAGCCCGCGCCAGGGTGCGGTTGAGCAGTTCTTC. This encodes CASSPRQGAVEQFF.

The chain joins TRBV7-2 to TRBJ1-1, with 8 positions matching TRBD1. The CDR3 extends over 15 amino acids. The germline gives CDR1 SGHTA, CDR2 FQGNSA. V lost 0 bases, J lost 4 bases, and 4 bases stayed unmatched. CDR3 region: CASSLATGGGTEAFF. Here the CDR3 DNA reads TGTGCCAGCAGCTTAGCTACAGGGGGTGGCACTGAAGCTTTCTTT.

This clone was recorded once. V is TRBV5-1 and J is TRBJ1-2, with 8 positions matching TRBD1. The CDR3 loop spans 14 amino acids. V shed 6 bases and J 4 bases; nucleotides not matched to a gene: 8. Germline CDR1 is SGHRS and CDR2 is YFSETQ. The CDR3 protein is CASKDRTGSYGYTF. The CDR3 bases are TGCGCCAGCAAAGATCGGACAGGGAGCTATGGCTACACCTTC.

This clone showed up just once. The junction shows a germline mismatch at one end, possibly a read error. This chain joins TRBV29-1 and TRBJ2-7, with 10 bases matching TRBD1. Per the germline V gene, CDR1 is SQVTM and CDR2 is ANQGSEA. The CDR3 runs 14 residues. The CDR3 sequence: CSVKDRGLHYEQYF. The CDR3 DNA is TGCAGCGTTAAAGACAGGGGGCTACACTACGAGCAGTACTTC.

The V call is TRBV4-3, the J call TRBJ2-3; TRBD1 matches at 9 bases. The CDR3 contains 15 residues. J was trimmed by 6 bases and V by 1 base; bases with no gene match: 5. Germline CDR1 is LGHNA and CDR2 is YSLEER. CDR3 sequence reads: CASSQGTGGRDTQYF. The CDR3 DNA follows: TGCGCCAGCAGCCAAGGAACAGGGGGCAGGGATACGCAGTATTTT.

The chain combines TRBV10-3 with TRBJ2-7; no firm D call. Germline assignment: CDR1 ENHRY and CDR2 SYGVKD. V gave up 8 bases and J gave up 4 bases, with 12 bases separating them. The CDR3 length is 12 residues. The CDR3 nucleotides are TGTGCCATCGAGTTAGATCGGTACGAGCAGTACTTC. As protein: CAIELDRYEQYF.

This chain connects TRBV14 to TRBJ2-7, with no clear D. Germline lookup yields CDR1 SGHDN and CDR2 FVKESK. The CDR3 spans 15 residues. V lost 1 base to trimming and J lost 1 base, with 11 bases between them. The chain's CDR3 is CASSQAILPSYEQYF. The CDR3, as DNA: TGTGCCAGCAGCCAAGCTATCTTACCATCCTACGAGCAGTACTTC.

V usage is TRBV11-3 and J usage is TRBJ2-1; unclear D gene. V lost 4 bases and J lost 5, with 12 bases in between. The germline CDR1 and CDR2 sequences are SGHNT and YENEEA. The CDR3 covers 14 residues. CDR3 sequence: CASSYSLSNNEQFF. CDR3 DNA sequence: TGTGCCAGCAGCTACAGCCTCAGCAACAATGAGCAGTTCTTC.

This clone has more than one count but fewer than ten. The gene calls are TRBV18 and TRBJ1-2; 9 positions match TRBD1. With V trimmed by 0 bases and J by 11 bases, 10 bases remained unmatched. Germline CDR1 KGHSH, CDR2 LQKENI. This CDR3 spans 15 amino acids. The DNA for the CDR3 is TGTGCCAGCTCACCACCCCCGGGACAGGGCTTACAGTACACCTTC. This encodes CASSPPPGQGLQYTF.